The clone carrying this T cell receptor beta chain was seen repeatedly, ten times or more. The sample comes from a study of T cells in Graves' hyperthyroidism and ophthalmopathy. What was amplified from RNA transcripts were TCR beta CDR3 regions. During a first-round RT-PCR of the TCR CDR3, the HTBI primer set was used. Using its own MiXCR run on the multiplex PCR reads, TCRdb lists one record per CDR3 protein. The sample includes around 600,000 distinct CDR3 sequences, about 15% of them seen just once. Exclusion of a patient resulted from uncontrolled infection, other autoimmune disease, pregnancy or lactation. Diagnosis rested on symptoms, serum thyroxine and TRAb, thyroid ultrasound, and orbital computed tomography. From germline, CDR1 is DFQATT and CDR2 SNEGSKA (reference sequence). V trimming: 5 bases; J trimming: 6 bases; junction bases outside the gene matches: 14. The CDR3 covers 16 residues.

The V and J genes are TRBV20-1 and TRBJ2-3, with TRBD2 matching over 10 bases. Sequencing was performed on blood. The origin of this receptor is a woman aged 45-59 years with Graves' ophthalmopathy. As DNA, the CDR3 is TGCAGTGCTTCTTCCATCGCTAGCGGGAGTTACGATACGCAGTATTTT. It codes for CSASSIASGSYDTQYF.